A single sample gave rise to the 20 T cell receptor beta chains below, sequenced in a study of tumor and adjacent non-tumor tissue in lung cancer. A modified ARM-PCR protocol with three rounds of nested PCR amplified TCRbeta. In TCRdb, the multiplex PCR reads were re-called with MiXCR into one record per CDR3 protein. Found here are 35,000 to 55,000 distinct CDR3 sequences, roughly two thirds of them singletons; the top ten hold 15% to 20%. This sample's RNA came from whole unsorted tissue. Distant lung tissue was collected more than 3 cm away from the tumor edge. The sample comprised distant non-tumor lung tissue. Source of these receptors: a woman between 40 and 55 years old with non-small cell lung cancer.

Remarks on this clonotype: This may arise from a read error, as a much more abundant clone is one base away. The J gene is TRBJ2-1, the V gene TRBV7-2; perhaps TRBD2 as D (6 bases). This CDR3 is built from 15 residues. Per germline, CDR1 SGHTA and CDR2 FQGNSA. The CDR3 loop is CASSPRLVSSNERFF. Here the CDR3 DNA reads TGTGCCAGCAGCCCGAGACTAGTTTCCTCCAATGAGCGGTTCTTC.

In its sample, this clonotype was seen a few times. A much larger clone lies a single base off, so this may be a read error. The rearrangement joins TRBV14 to TRBJ2-3, with D unclear. The end of the DNA fits TRBJ1-5 better, so the J call may be wrong. The CDR3 loop spans 12 amino acids. Germline CDR1 SGHDN, CDR2 FVKESK. CDR3 sequence reads: CASSLSPDTQHF. For the CDR3, the DNA is TGTGCCAGCAGCCTCTCCCCAGATACGCAGCATTTT.

This clonotype was seen many times. The chain has TRBV30 and TRBJ1-6; 9 bases line up with TRBD1. The CDR3 covers 15 residues. V was clipped by 7 bases and J by 8 bases; unmatched bases: 12. Germline assignment: CDR1 GTSNPN and CDR2 SVGIG (reference sequence). The DNA of the CDR3 is TGTGCCTACCCGATGGGACAGGGACGAGATTCACCCCTCCACTTT. It specifies CAYPMGQGRDSPLHF.

A note on this clonotype: This is likely a read error, given that the CDR3 carries no conserved phenylalanine or tryptophan at its end. V usage is TRBV12-3 or TRBV12-4 and J usage is TRBJ2-2, with D unresolved. The CDR3 length is 12 residues. Trimming pared 7 bases from V and 5 bases from J, leaving 8 bases between. The chain's CDR3 is CASKRNTGELFY. For the CDR3, the DNA is TGTGCCAGCAAGAGAAATACCGGGGAGCTGTTTTAT.

Worth noting for this clonotype: The junction shows a germline mismatch at one end, possibly a read error. The gene calls are TRBV5-1 and TRBJ2-3; 14 bases match TRBD2. CDR3 size: 19 residues. Germline V gene data show CDR1 as SGHRS and CDR2 as YFSETQ. CDR3 region: CASRNPWTSGGTSTDTHYF. The CDR3 nucleotides read TGCGCCAGCAGAAATCCATGGACTAGCGGGGGGACCAGCACAGATACGCATTATTTT.

With regard to this clonotype: At one end, the junction sequence differs from germline, possibly due to a read error. The V call is TRBV10-1, the J call TRBJ2-3; possible D gene TRBD2, 5 bases. The length of the CDR3 is 13 residues. Germline loops: CDR1 WNHNN, CDR2 SYGVQD (reference sequence). CDR3 sequence reads: CASSDGGTDMQYF. CDR3 nucleotide sequence: TGCGCCAGCAGTGACGGAGGCACAGATATGCAGTATTTC.

Details on this clonotype: Here the CDR3 omits its conserved ending phenylalanine or tryptophan, so a read error is the likely source. Here the CDR3 DNA reads TGTGCCTGCAGCCCAAGACCTAGGAGCTCCTGCAATGAGCAGTTCTTA. Translated: CACSPRPRSSCNEQFL. This chain links TRBV11-3 with TRBJ2-1; D is uncertain. The CDR3 contains 16 residues. CDR1 is SGHNT, CDR2 YENEEA, per germline.

Worth noting for this clonotype: No conserved phenylalanine or tryptophan ends this CDR3, so it is likely a read error. V gene TRBV6-5 combines with J gene TRBJ2-7; possible D gene TRBD1, 5 bases. This CDR3 has 14 residues. The germline CDR1 and CDR2 sequences are MNHEY and SVGAGI. The CDR3 nucleotides are TGTGCCAGCAGTTCCCCAGGTAAGGGGTACGGGCAGTACCTC. Protein product: CASSSPGKGYGQYL.

In regard to this clonotype: Germline is not matched at one junction end, which may reflect a read error. The rearrangement uses TRBV6-6 and TRBJ2-5, with 9 bases matching TRBD1. The germline gives CDR1 MNHNY, CDR2 SVGAGI (reference sequence). The CDR3 runs to 15 residues. The CDR3, as DNA: TGTGCCAGCAAGAGACGGGACAGGGAGTGGGAGACCCGGTACTTC. It codes for CASKRRDREWETRYF.

Notes on this clonotype: One end of the junction fails to match germline, which may point to a read error. J is TRBJ2-2 and V is TRBV24-1, with D possibly being TRBD1 (6 bases). This CDR3 is built from 14 residues. Per germline, CDR1 KGHDR and CDR2 SFDVKD. CDR3 nucleotides: TGTGCCACCAGTGAGGACAGCCCCGCCGGGGACCTGTTTTTT. This codes for CATSEDSPAGDLFF.

This clonotype was found many times. The chain carries TRBV12-3 or TRBV12-4 and TRBJ1-3; D is possibly TRBD1 (5 bases). Trimming stripped 6 bases from V and 0 bases from J, with 15 bases between. This CDR3 is 16 amino acids long. CDR3 in amino acids: CASSPGGVHSGNTIYF. The DNA for the CDR3 is TGTGCCAGCAGCCCCGGGGGGGTGCACTCTGGAAACACCATATATTTT.

Comment on this clonotype: With a much larger clone just one base away, this may be a read error. The chain recombines TRBV28 with TRBJ2-7; perhaps TRBD2 as D (6 bases). Germline CDR1 reads MDHEN; CDR2 reads SYDVKM. CDR3 length equals 14 residues. Here the CDR3 DNA reads TGTGCCAGCAGCCCGGGGACTGAAACCTACAAGCAGTACTTC. It yields the protein CASSPGTETYKQYF.

With respect to this clonotype: At one end the junction does not follow the germline gene, possibly because of a read error. The V gene is TRBV6-1, the J gene TRBJ2-1; D perhaps matches TRBD2 (6 bases). Per germline, CDR1 MNHNS and CDR2 SASEGT. The CDR3 covers 15 residues. The CDR3 loop reads CASRLAVEPYNEQLF. CDR3 coding DNA: TGTGCCAGCAGACTAGCTGTGGAACCCTACAATGAGCAGCTCTTC.

This clonotype was seen a few times. The chain combines TRBV19 with TRBJ2-7; no firm D call. The germline V gene encodes CDR1 LNHDA and CDR2 SQIVND (reference sequence). The CDR3 is made up of 13 amino acids. V gave up 1 base and J gave up 3 bases, with 7 bases separating them. The CDR3 nucleotides are TGTGCCAGTAGTATAGGACTGAACTACGAGCAGTACTTC. Translated: CASSIGLNYEQYF.

As regards this clonotype: The junction does not match germline at one end; this may be a read error. The chain has TRBV7-8 and TRBJ2-1; TRBD2 agrees at 9 bases. CDR1 is SGHVS and CDR2 is FQNEAQ in the germline V gene. The CDR3 has 13 residues. CDR3 region: CASSERGLATSGF. As DNA, the CDR3 is TGTGCCAGCAGCGAGCGGGGACTAGCCACTAGTGGCTTC.

The rearrangement uses TRBV14 and TRBJ2-1, with no clear D. The germline V gene has CDR1 SGHDN and CDR2 FVKESK. The CDR3 spans 14 residues. Between the trimmed V and J ends, which lost 3 bases and 9 bases, there was a span of 15 bases. The DNA of the CDR3 is TGTGCCAGCAGCCAGTACGCTGCCGAGAGTGAGCAGTTCTTC. Amino acids: CASSQYAAESEQFF. The variable domain in full, with the rest retrieved from reference TRBV14 and TRBJ2-1, is EAGVTQFPSHSVIEKGQTVTLRCDPISGHDNLYWYRRVMGKEIKFLLHFVKESKQDESGMPNNRFLAERTGGTYSTLKVQPAELEDSGVYFCASSQYAAESEQFFGPGTRLTVL.

A few counts support this clonotype. A much larger clone sits a single nucleotide away, making a read error possible. The V and J genes are TRBV4-1 and TRBJ2-7, with 11 bases that match TRBD2. The CDR3 is 16 residues long. V trimming: 1 base; J trimming: 2 bases; junction bases outside the gene matches: 4. From germline, CDR1 is MGHRA and CDR2 YSYEKL. CDR3 amino acids: CASSQAGTSGTYEQYF. In DNA form, the CDR3 reads TGCGCCAGCAGCCAAGCCGGGACTAGCGGCACCTACGAGCAGTACTTC.

For this clonotype: A single base separates this from a much larger clone, so it may be a read error. V is TRBV28 and J is TRBJ2-5, with D hard to call. Germline lookup yields CDR1 MDHEN and CDR2 SYDVKM. V gave up 3 bases and J gave up 1 base, with 15 bases separating them. The CDR3 loop spans 16 amino acids. CDR3 sequence: CASSFLGSITQETQYF. As DNA, the CDR3 is TGTGCCAGCAGTTTTCTCGGTTCGATTACCCAAGAGACCCAGTACTTC.

By sample share, this clonotype is medium-sized. The chain recombines TRBV11-2 with TRBJ2-7; 7 bases agree with TRBD2. The CDR3 is 16 residues long. Trimming removed 5 bases from V and 3 bases from J; junction bases left unmatched: 13. CDR1 SGHAT and CDR2 FQNNGV come from the germline V gene. CDR3 in DNA: TGTGCCAGCAGCCTTTTTGGGGGGGGAGCCCTCTACGAGCAGTACTTC. Its protein product is CASSLFGGGALYEQYF. Full variable domain (remainder filled in from reference TRBV11-2 and TRBJ2-7): EAGVAQSPRYKIIEKRQSVAFWCNPISGHATLYWYQQILGQGPKLLIQFQNNGVVDDSQLPKDRFSAERLKGVDSTLKIQPAKLEDSAVYLCASSLFGGGALYEQYFGPGTRLTVT.

The V call is TRBV20-1, the J call TRBJ2-5, with 7 bases identical to TRBD2. Germline values: CDR1 DFQATT, CDR2 SNEGSKA (reference sequence). This CDR3 comprises 15 residues. The V segment lost 0 bases and the J segment 3 bases; nucleotides outside the gene matches: 7. CDR3 DNA sequence: TGCAGTGCTAGAGATCTTAGGCTAGCGGAAGAGACCCAGTACTTC. Its translation is CSARDLRLAEETQYF.